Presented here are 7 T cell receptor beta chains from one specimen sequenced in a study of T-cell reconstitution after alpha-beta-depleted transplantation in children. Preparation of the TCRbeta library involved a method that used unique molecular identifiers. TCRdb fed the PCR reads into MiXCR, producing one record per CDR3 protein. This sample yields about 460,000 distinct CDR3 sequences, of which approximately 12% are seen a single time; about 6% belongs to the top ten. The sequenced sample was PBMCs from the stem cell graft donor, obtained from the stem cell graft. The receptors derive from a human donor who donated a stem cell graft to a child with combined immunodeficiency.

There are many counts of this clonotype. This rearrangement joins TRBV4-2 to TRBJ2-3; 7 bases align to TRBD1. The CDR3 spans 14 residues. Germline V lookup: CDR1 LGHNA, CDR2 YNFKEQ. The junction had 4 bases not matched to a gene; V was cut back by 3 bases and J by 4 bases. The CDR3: CASSHSQGADTQYF. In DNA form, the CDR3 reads TGTGCCAGCAGCCACTCCCAGGGGGCAGATACGCAGTATTTT.

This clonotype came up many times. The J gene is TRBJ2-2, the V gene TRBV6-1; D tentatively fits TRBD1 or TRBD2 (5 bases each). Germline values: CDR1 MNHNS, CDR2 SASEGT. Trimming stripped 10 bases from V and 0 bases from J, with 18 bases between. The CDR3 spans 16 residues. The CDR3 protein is CATLGDPSANTGELFF. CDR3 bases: TGTGCCACCCTAGGGGACCCTAGTGCGAACACCGGGGAGCTGTTTTTT.

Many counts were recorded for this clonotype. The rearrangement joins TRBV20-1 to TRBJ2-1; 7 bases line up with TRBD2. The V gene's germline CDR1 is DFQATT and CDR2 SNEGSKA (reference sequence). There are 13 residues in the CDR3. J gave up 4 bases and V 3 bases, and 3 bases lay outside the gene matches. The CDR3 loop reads CSARGGPYNEQFF. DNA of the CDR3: TGCAGTGCTAGGGGAGGGCCGTACAATGAGCAGTTCTTC.

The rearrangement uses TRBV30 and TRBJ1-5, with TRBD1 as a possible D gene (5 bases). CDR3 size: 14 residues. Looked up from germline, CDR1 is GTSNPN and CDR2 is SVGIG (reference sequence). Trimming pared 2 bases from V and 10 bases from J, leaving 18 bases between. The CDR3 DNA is TGTGCCTGGAGTAGAAAGGGTGAGGGACGCCCCCAGCATTTT. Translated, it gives CAWSRKGEGRPQHF.

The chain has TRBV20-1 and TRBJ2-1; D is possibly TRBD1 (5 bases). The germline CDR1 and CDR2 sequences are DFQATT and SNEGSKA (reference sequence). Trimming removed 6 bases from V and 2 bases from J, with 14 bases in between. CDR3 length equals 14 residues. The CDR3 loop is CSASRSDTYNEQFF. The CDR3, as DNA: TGCAGTGCCAGCCGCTCGGACACCTACAATGAGCAGTTCTTC.

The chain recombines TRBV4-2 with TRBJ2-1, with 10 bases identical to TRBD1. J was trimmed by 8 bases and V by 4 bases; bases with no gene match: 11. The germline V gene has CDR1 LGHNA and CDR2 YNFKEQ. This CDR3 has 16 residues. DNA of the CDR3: TGTGCCAGCAGCCCCGGGAGAGGACAGGGGGATTATGAGCAGTTCTTC. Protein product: CASSPGRGQGDYEQFF.

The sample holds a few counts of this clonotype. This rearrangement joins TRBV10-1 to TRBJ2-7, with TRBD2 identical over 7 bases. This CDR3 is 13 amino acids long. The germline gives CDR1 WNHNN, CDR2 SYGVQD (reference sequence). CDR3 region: CAPLKGTIGEQYF. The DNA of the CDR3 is TGCGCACCGTTAAAAGGGACTATCGGCGAGCAGTACTTC.